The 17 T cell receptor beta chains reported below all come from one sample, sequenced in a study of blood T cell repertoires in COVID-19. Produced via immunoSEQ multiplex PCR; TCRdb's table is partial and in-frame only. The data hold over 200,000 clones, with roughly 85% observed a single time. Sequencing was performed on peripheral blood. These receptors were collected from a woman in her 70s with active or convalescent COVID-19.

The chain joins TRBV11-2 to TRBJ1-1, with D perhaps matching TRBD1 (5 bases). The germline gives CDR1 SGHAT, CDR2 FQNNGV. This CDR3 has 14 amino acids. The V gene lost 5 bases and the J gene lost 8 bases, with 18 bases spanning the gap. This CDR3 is CASSPWGLTEEAFF. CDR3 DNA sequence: TGTGCCAGCAGCCCTTGGGGATTGACAGAAGAAGCTTTCTTT.

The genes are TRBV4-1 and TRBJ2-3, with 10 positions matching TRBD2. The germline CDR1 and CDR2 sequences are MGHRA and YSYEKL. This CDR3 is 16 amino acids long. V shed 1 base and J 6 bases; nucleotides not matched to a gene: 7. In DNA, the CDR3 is TGCGCCAGCAGCCAAGTTACTAGCGGGATCAGCGATACGCAGTATTTT. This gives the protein CASSQVTSGISDTQYF.

The CDR3 DNA reads as TGTGCCAGCAGTTCCCTGACAGAAGCTTTCTTT. This gives the protein CASSSLTEAFF. This sequence joins TRBV6-5 and TRBJ1-1; D remains ambiguous. Germline assignment: CDR1 MNHEY and CDR2 SVGAGI. V shed 4 bases and J shed 8 bases, with 8 bases lying between them. The CDR3 runs to 11 residues.

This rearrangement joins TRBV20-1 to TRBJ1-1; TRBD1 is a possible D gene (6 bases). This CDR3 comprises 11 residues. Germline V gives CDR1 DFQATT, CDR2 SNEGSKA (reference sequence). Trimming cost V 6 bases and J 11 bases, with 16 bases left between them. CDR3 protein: CSAPGRGRAFF. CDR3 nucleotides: TGCAGTGCCCCGGGGAGGGGGAGGGCTTTCTTT.

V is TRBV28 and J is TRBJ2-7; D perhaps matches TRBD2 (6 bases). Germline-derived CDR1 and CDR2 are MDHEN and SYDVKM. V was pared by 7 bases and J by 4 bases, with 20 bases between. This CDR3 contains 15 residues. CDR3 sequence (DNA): TGTGCCAGCACCCCGGGGTCCAGCGGAGGGTACGAGCAGTACTTC. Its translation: CASTPGSSGGYEQYF.

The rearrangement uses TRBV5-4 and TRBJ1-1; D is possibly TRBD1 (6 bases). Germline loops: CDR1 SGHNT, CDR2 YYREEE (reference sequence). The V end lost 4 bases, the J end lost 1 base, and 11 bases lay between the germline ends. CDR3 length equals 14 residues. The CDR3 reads CASSPDRRNTEAFF. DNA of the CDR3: TGTGCCAGCAGCCCGGACAGACGGAACACTGAAGCTTTCTTT.

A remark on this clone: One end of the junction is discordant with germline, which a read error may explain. CDR3 amino acids: CAGSPRSTDTQYF. CDR3 DNA sequence: TGTGCCGGCAGCCCTAGGAGCACAGATACGCAGTATTTT. This rearrangement joins TRBV12-3 or TRBV12-4 to TRBJ2-3; D unclear. The CDR3 runs 13 residues.

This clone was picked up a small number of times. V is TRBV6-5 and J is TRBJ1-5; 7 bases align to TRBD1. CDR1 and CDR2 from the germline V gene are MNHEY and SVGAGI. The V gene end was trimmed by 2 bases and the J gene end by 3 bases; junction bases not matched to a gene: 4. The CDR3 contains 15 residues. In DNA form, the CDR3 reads TGTGCCAGCAGTTACGGCAGGGGGAACAATCAGCCCCAGCATTTT. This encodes CASSYGRGNNQPQHF.

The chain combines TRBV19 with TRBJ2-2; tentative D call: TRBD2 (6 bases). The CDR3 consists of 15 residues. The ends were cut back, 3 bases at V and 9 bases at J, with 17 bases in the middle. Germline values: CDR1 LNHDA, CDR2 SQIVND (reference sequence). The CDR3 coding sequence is TGTGCCAGTAGTATGGACGGGAGCGGTGGTAGGGAGCTGTTTTTT. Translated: CASSMDGSGGRELFF.

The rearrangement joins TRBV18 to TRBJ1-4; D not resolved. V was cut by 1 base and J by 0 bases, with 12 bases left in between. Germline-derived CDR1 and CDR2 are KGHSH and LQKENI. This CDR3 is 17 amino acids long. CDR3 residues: CASSPRYSFATNEKLFF. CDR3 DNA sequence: TGTGCCAGCTCACCACGTTACAGCTTTGCAACTAATGAAAAACTGTTTTTT.

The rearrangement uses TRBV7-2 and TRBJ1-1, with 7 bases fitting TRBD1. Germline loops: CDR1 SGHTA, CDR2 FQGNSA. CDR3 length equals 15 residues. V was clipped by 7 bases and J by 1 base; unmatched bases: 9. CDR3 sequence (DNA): TGTGCCAGCAAGACCCAGGGGGTGGCGAACACTGAAGCTTTCTTT. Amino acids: CASKTQGVANTEAFF.

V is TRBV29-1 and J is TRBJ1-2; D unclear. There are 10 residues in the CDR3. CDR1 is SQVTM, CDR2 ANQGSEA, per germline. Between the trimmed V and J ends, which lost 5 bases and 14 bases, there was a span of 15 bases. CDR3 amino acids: CSVYWTEMTF. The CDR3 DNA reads TGCAGCGTTTACTGGACTGAGATGACCTTC.

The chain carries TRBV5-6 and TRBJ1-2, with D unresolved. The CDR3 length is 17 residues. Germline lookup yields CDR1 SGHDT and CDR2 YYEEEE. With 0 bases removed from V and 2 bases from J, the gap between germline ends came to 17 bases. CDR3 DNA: TGTGCCAGCAGCTTGGGGCCAGTAGCTGAACCAAACTATGGCTACACCTTC. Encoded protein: CASSLGPVAEPNYGYTF. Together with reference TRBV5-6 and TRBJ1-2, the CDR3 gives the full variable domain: DAGVTQSPTHLIKTRGQQVTLRCSPKSGHDTVSWYQQALGQGPQFIFQYYEEEERQRGNFPDRFSGHQFPNYSSELNVNALLLGDSALYLCASSLGPVAEPNYGYTFGSGTRLTVV.

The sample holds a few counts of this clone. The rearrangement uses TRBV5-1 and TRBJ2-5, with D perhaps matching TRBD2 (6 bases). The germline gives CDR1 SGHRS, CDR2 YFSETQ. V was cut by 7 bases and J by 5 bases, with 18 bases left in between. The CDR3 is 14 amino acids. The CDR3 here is CASFSSAATETQYF. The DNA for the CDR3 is TGCGCCAGCTTCTCTAGCGCCGCCACGGAGACCCAGTACTTC.

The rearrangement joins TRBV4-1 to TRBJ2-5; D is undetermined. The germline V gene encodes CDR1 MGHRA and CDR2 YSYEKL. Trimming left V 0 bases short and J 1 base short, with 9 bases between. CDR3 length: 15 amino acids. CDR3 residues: CASSQDPPGQETQYF. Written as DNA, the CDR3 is TGCGCCAGCAGCCAAGATCCCCCGGGCCAAGAGACCCAGTACTTC.

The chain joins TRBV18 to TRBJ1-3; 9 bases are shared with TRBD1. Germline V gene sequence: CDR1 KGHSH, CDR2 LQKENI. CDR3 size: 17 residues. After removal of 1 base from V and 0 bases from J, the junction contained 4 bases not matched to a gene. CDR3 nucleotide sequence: TGTGCCAGCTCACCACGGACAGGGGCCTCCTCTGGAAACACCATATATTTT. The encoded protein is CASSPRTGASSGNTIYF.

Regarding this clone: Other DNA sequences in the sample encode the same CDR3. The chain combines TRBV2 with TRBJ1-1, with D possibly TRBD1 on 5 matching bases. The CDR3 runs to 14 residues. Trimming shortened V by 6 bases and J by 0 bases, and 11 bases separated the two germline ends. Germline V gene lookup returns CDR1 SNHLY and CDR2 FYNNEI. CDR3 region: CASRGTGMNTEAFF. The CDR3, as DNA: TGTGCCAGCAGGGGGACTGGGATGAACACTGAAGCTTTCTTT.